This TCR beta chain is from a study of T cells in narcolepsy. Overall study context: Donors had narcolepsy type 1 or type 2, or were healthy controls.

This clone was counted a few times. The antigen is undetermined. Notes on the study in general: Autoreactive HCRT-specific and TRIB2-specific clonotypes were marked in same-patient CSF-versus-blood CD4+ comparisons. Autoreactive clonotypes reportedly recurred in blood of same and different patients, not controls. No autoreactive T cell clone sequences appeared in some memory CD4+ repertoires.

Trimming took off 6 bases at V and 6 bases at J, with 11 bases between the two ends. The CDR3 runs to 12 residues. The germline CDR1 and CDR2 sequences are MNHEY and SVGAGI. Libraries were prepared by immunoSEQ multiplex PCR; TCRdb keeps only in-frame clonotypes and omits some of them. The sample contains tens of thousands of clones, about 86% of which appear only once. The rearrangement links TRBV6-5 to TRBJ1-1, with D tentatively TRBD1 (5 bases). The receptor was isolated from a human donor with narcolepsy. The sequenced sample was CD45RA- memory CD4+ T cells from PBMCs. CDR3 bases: TGTGCCAGCAGCCAGACGGGGGCTGAAGCTTTCTTT. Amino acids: CASSQTGAEAFF.